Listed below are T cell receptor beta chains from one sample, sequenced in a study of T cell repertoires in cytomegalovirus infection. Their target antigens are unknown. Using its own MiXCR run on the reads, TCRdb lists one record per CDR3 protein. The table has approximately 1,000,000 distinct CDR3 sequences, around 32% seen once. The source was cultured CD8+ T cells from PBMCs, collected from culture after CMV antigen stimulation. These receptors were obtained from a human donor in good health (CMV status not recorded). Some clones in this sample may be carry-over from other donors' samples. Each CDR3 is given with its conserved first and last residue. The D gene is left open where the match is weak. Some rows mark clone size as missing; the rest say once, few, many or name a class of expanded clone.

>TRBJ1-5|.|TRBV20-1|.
CSARGRNQPQHF
TGCAGTGCCAGGGGACGCAATCAGCCCCAGCATTTT
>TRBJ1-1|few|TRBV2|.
CASPLGGADDAFF
TGTGCCAGCCCCCTGGGAGGGGCAGATGACGCTTTCTTT
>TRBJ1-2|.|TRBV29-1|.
CSVEVRDHGYTF
TGCAGCGTTGAAGTTAGGGACCATGGCTACACCTTC
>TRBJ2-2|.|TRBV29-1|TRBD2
CSVAGVSGGARTGELFF
TGCAGCGTTGCAGGGGTTAGCGGGGGTGCGAGAACCGGGGAGCTGTTTTTT
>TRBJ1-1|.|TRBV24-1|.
CATSDSYRENTEAFF
TGTGCCACCAGTGATTCTTACAGGGAGAACACTGAAGCTTTCTTT
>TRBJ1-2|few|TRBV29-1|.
CSVVDTANYGYTF
TGCAGCGTCGTGGACACCGCTAACTATGGCTACACCTTC
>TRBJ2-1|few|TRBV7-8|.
CASSLGLIREQFF
TGTGCCAGCAGCTTGGGACTTATCAGGGAGCAGTTCTTC
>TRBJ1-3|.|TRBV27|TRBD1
CASSPGPQGERNTIYF
TGTGCCAGCAGCCCCGGGCCCCAGGGGGAAAGAAACACCATATATTTT
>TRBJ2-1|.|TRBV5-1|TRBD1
CVSSPWTGDEQFF
TGCGTCAGCAGCCCCTGGACAGGGGATGAGCAGTTCTTC
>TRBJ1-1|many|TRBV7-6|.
CASSRWRGPDTGTEAFF
TGTGCCAGCAGCCGTTGGCGGGGCCCTGATACGGGCACTGAAGCTTTCTTT
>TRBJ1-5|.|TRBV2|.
CASSEWPDDSNQPQHF
TGTGCCAGCAGTGAATGGCCAGACGATAGCAATCAGCCCCAGCATTTT
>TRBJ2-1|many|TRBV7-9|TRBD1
CASSFPEDRGSYNEQFF
TGTGCCAGCAGCTTCCCTGAAGACAGGGGCTCCTACAATGAGCAGTTCTTC
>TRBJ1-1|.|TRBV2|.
CASAGFEAFF
TGTGCCAGCGCAGGTTTTGAAGCTTTCTTT
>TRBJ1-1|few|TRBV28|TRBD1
CASSDRDYTYWNTEAFF
TGTGCCAGCAGCGACAGGGATTATACTTACTGGAACACTGAAGCTTTCTTT
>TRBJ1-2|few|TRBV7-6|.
CASSLGRRCYGYTF
TGTGCCAGCAGCTTAGGCCGCCGTTGTTATGGCTACACCTTC
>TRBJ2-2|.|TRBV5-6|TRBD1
CASSLRPDRVFGELFF
TGTGCCAGCAGCTTGAGACCCGACAGGGTATTCGGGGAGCTGTTTTTT
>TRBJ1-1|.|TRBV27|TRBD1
CASSLGRQGLTTEAFF
TGTGCCAGCAGTTTGGGGCGACAGGGACTAACCACTGAAGCTTTCTTT
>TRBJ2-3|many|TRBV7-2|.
CASSLVGPSGTDTQYF
TGTGCCAGCAGCTTAGTGGGGCCTAGCGGCACAGATACGCAGTATTTT
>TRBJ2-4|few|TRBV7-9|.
CASSLGNGGLAKNIQYF
TGTGCCAGCAGCTTAGGGAACGGGGGCCTAGCCAAAAACATTCAGTACTTC
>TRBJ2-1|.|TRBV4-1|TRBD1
CASTDRVSSYNEQFF
TGCGCCAGCACTGACAGGGTGAGCTCCTACAATGAGCAGTTCTTC
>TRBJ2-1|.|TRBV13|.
CASSSSGQLYNEQFF
TGTGCCAGCAGCTCCTCCGGGCAGCTCTACAATGAGCAGTTCTTC
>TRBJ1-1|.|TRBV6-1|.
CASITDRRRVRRANTEAFF
TGTGCCAGCATCACCGACCGGAGGAGGGTACGTCGTGCGAACACTGAAGCTTTCTTT
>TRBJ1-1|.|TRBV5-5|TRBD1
CASSGTGWNEAFF
TGTGCCAGCAGCGGGACAGGGTGGAATGAAGCTTTCTTT
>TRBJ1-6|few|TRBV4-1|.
CASSPNREIVGRDSPLHF
TGCGCCAGCAGCCCTAACCGGGAGATCGTCGGGAGAGATTCACCCCTCCACTTT
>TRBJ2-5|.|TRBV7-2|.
CVTQGFGETQYF
TGTGTCACCCAGGGATTTGGAGAGACCCAGTACTTC
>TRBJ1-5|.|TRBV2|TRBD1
CASRPKWDRVTSNQPQHF
TGTGCCAGCAGGCCAAAATGGGACAGGGTAACTAGCAATCAGCCCCAGCATTTT
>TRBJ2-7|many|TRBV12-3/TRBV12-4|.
CASSLATGLQGLNEQYF
TGTGCCAGCAGTTTAGCGACAGGCCTGCAGGGTCTCAACGAGCAGTACTTC
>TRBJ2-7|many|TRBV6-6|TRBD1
CASSADRGYEQYF
TGTGCCAGCAGTGCCGACAGGGGCTACGAGCAGTACTTC
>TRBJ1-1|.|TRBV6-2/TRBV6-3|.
CASSSSPGQTEAFF
TGTGCCAGCAGTTCGTCTCCGGGACAAACTGAAGCTTTCTTT
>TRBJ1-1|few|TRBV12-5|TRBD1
CASGLAGTGGFAFF
TGTGCTAGTGGTTTGGCCGGGACAGGGGGCTTCGCTTTCTTT
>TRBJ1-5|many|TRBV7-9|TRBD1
CASSLPGGNQPQHF
TGTGCCAGCAGCTTACCAGGGGGTAATCAGCCCCAGCATTTT
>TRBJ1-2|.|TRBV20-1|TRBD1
CSAREVGQGIFGYTF
TGCAGTGCTAGAGAAGTGGGACAGGGAATATTTGGCTACACCTTC
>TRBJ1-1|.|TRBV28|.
CASSWGTGDEAFF
TGTGCCAGCAGTTGGGGGACGGGAGATGAAGCTTTCTTT
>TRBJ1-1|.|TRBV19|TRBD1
CANRRTGGANTEAFF
TGTGCCAATAGACGAACAGGGGGCGCGAACACTGAAGCTTTCTTT
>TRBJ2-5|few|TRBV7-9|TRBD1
CASRQGDSQETQYF
TGTGCCAGCAGACAGGGGGATTCTCAAGAGACCCAGTACTTC
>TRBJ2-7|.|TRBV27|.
CASSPQDEIQKGSYEQYF
TGTGCCAGCAGTCCACAAGATGAAATCCAAAAGGGCTCCTACGAGCAGTACTTC
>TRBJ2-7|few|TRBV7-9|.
CASTPPGSYEQYF
TGTGCCAGCACCCCCCCCGGCAGCTACGAGCAGTACTTC
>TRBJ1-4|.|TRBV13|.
CASSSGPRSKEKLFF
TGTGCCAGCAGCTCCGGGCCCCGGTCGAAGGAAAAACTGTTTTTT
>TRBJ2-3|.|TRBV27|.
CASSLRWGYTDTQYF
TGTGCCAGCAGTTTGAGGTGGGGGTACACAGATACGCAGTATTTT
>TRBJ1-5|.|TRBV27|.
CASSPRQFNGPQHF
TGTGCCAGCAGTCCCAGACAGTTCAACGGGCCCCAGCATTTT
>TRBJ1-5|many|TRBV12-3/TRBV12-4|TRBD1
CASSLGQGTQPQHF
TGTGCCAGCAGCCTCGGACAGGGGACTCAGCCCCAGCATTTT